The 3 T cell receptor beta chains below were found in one sample sequenced in a study of blood T cell repertoires in COVID-19. Produced via immunoSEQ multiplex PCR; TCRdb's table is partial and in-frame only. The profile shows fewer than 350,000 clones, approximately 86% of them singletons. Specimen: peripheral blood. These receptor sequences come from an older woman with COVID-19, enrolled during active disease.

The chain uses TRBV28 and TRBJ1-1, with D maybe TRBD1 (6 bases). Looked up from germline, CDR1 is MDHEN and CDR2 is SYDVKM. The V gene lost 6 bases and the J gene lost 0 bases, with 14 bases spanning the gap. This CDR3 spans 15 amino acids. The CDR3 spells CASRPLDRMNTEAFF. The DNA for the CDR3 is TGTGCCAGCAGACCCTTAGACAGGATGAACACTGAAGCTTTCTTT.

The rearrangement joins TRBV5-1 to TRBJ1-5; 8 nucleotides agree with TRBD1. The CDR3 is 16 amino acids. CDR1 is SGHRS and CDR2 is YFSETQ in the germline V gene. Trimming took 0 bases from V and 7 from J; bases not matched to a gene: 9. The CDR3 sequence is CASSLGSGQGQQPQHF. CDR3 coding DNA: TGCGCCAGCAGCTTGGGATCTGGACAGGGCCAGCAGCCCCAGCATTTT.

The chain carries TRBV2 and TRBJ2-7, with TRBD1 matching over 7 bases. Looked up from germline, CDR1 is SNHLY and CDR2 is FYNNEI. V shed 8 bases and J 7 bases; nucleotides not matched to a gene: 8. CDR3 size: 12 residues. CDR3 coding DNA: TGTGCCAGCGACCCGGGCAGGGGGGAGCAGTACTTC. Amino acids: CASDPGRGEQYF. The full variable domain, its missing parts supplied by reference TRBV2 and TRBJ2-7, is EPEVTQTPSHQVTQMGQEVILRCVPISNHLYFYWYRQILGQKVEFLVSFYNNEISEKSEIFDDQFSVERPDGSNFTLKIRSTKLEDSAMYFCASDPGRGEQYFGPGTRLTVT.